A selection of T cell receptor beta chains follows, all from one sample in a study of graft-versus-host responses after intestinal transplantation. Libraries were prepared by immunoSEQ multiplex PCR; TCRdb keeps only in-frame clonotypes and omits some of them. Of around 30,000 clones in the sample, approximately 82% were seen once. Material: PBMCs, obtained around 28 days after intestinal transplant. These TCRs come from a human patient who received an intestinal transplant, so some T cells may come from the graft donor. Each CDR3 is given with its conserved first and last residue. Fields, in order: D gene, clone size, J gene, CDR3 length, V gene, CDR3 protein, CDR3 DNA. A D gene is named only where the DNA matches it firmly. Clone size is shown for a subset of rows, as once, few, many or a class of expanded clone.

.,once,TRBJ1-6,15,TRBV6-1,CASSEAQQAIHPLHF,TGTGCCAGCAGTGAAGCGCAACAGGCGATTCACCCCCTCCACTTT
.,once,TRBJ1-5,15,TRBV5-1,CASSLEGFSNQPQHF,TGCGCCAGCAGCTTAGAGGGGTTTAGCAATCAGCCCCAGCATTTT
TRBD2,.,TRBJ2-1,19,TRBV7-2,CASSLVGGTSGRAGNEQFF,TGTGCCAGCAGCTTAGTCGGAGGGACTAGCGGGAGGGCCGGGAATGAGCAGTTCTTC
TRBD1,.,TRBJ1-4,15,TRBV4-2,CASSSPGQGNEKLFF,TGTGCCAGCAGCTCCCCGGGACAGGGCAATGAAAAACTGTTTTTT
.,.,TRBJ1-5,12,TRBV10-2,CASSDGNQPQHF,TGCGCCAGCAGTGATGGCAATCAGCCCCAGCATTTT
.,.,TRBJ1-6,18,TRBV27,CASSPSAVDHSYNSPLHF,TGTGCCAGCAGTCCCTCTGCCGTGGACCACTCCTATAATTCACCCCTCCACTTT
.,.,TRBJ2-3,15,TRBV6-1,CASSEGNHPTDTQYF,TGTGCCAGCAGTGAGGGCAATCACCCCACAGATACGCAGTATTTT
TRBD1,.,TRBJ2-7,14,TRBV29-1,CSVEDGTGGYEQYF,TGCAGCGTTGAAGATGGGACAGGGGGCTACGAGCAGTACTTC
.,.,TRBJ2-2,13,TRBV10-3,CAISELETGELFF,TGTGCCATCAGTGAGTTAGAGACCGGGGAGCTGTTTTTT
.,.,TRBJ1-2,11,TRBV20-1,CSGMWLGGYTF,TGCAGTGGTATGTGGCTGGGAGGCTACACCTTC